Below, 20 T cell receptor beta chains from the same sample are listed, as sequenced in a study of post-analysis software for immune sequencing data. The study's findings and limits: In patients, about five TRBV segments were more frequent than in controls, with TRBV5-6, TRBV5-1 and TRBV20-1 among them.

No antigen has been assigned to these receptors. Libraries were made from TCR beta cDNA, and they carried unique molecular identifiers. TCRdb re-called the PCR reads with MiXCR, one entry per CDR3 protein. The sample has fewer than 900,000 distinct CDR3 sequences, under 60% seen once. Material for sequencing was blood. Receptors originate from a girl aged 5 to 17 with multiple sclerosis.

This clonotype was found a few times. The chain recombines TRBV3-1 with TRBJ2-1, with 13 bases that match TRBD2. CDR3 length: 16 residues. J was trimmed by 6 bases and V by 4 bases; bases with no gene match: 6. CDR1 and CDR2 from the germline V gene are LGHDT and YNNKEL (reference sequence). CDR3 in amino acids: CASSPLGLAGSNEQFF. As DNA, the CDR3 is TGTGCCAGCAGCCCCTTGGGACTAGCGGGGAGCAATGAGCAGTTCTTC.

The chain recombines TRBV24-1 with TRBJ2-5, with D tentatively TRBD1 (6 bases). Trimming stripped 4 bases from V and 5 bases from J, with 10 bases between. This CDR3 contains 13 residues. Per the germline V gene, CDR1 is KGHDR and CDR2 is SFDVKD. DNA for the CDR3: TGTGCCACCAGTGAGCGAACAGGGGAGACCCAGTACTTC. Its translation is CATSERTGETQYF.

The V gene is TRBV20-1, the J gene TRBJ1-1, with 8 bases fitting TRBD1. This CDR3 comprises 13 residues. Germline V gene data show CDR1 as DFQATT and CDR2 as SNEGSKA (reference sequence). J gave up 3 bases and V 5 bases, and 5 bases lay outside the gene matches. Here the CDR3 DNA reads TGCAGTGCTGGTGGACAGGGAGACACTGAAGCTTTCTTT. Translation: CSAGGQGDTEAFF.

This clonotype turned up a few times. This chain connects TRBV7-9 to TRBJ2-3, with TRBD2 matching over 7 bases. The germline V gene has CDR1 SEHNR and CDR2 FQNEAQ (reference sequence). V trimming: 0 bases; J trimming: 2 bases; junction bases outside the gene matches: 8. CDR3 size: 17 residues. CDR3: CASSLARSSGYTDTQYF. The CDR3 nucleotides read TGTGCCAGCAGCTTAGCGAGGTCTAGCGGATACACAGATACGCAGTATTTT. The full variable domain, rest sourced from reference TRBV7-9 and TRBJ2-3, is DTGVSQNPRHKITKRGQNVTFRCDPISEHNRLYWYRQTLGQGPEFLTYFQNEAQLEKSRLLSDRFSAERPKGSFSTLEIQRTEQGDSAMYLCASSLARSSGYTDTQYFGPGTRLTVL.

This clonotype was counted a few times. The chain uses TRBV7-3 and TRBJ1-1; D possibly corresponds to TRBD1 (6 bases). Trimming took 5 bases from V and 4 from J, leaving 14 bases between them. Germline lookup yields CDR1 SGHTA and CDR2 FQGTGA. The CDR3 sequence is 14 residues long. For the CDR3, the DNA is TGTGCCAGCAGCCCACAGGGAAGTGCCACTGAAGCTTTCTTT. Protein product: CASSPQGSATEAFF. Variable domain in full (rest from reference TRBV7-3 and TRBJ1-1): GAGVSQTPSNKVTEKGKYVELRCDPISGHTALYWYRQSLGQGPEFLIYFQGTGAADDSGLPNDRFFAVRPEGSVSTLKIQRTERGDSAVYLCASSPQGSATEAFFGQGTRLTVV.

The chain is built from TRBV20-1 and TRBJ2-1, with 7 bases that match TRBD2. The V gene end was trimmed by 0 bases and the J gene end by 2 bases; junction bases not matched to a gene: 4. Germline CDR1 reads DFQATT; CDR2 reads SNEGSKA (reference sequence). There are 15 residues in the CDR3. The CDR3 DNA reads TGCAGTGCTAGAGATGTCGGGAGGCCCTACAATGAGCAGTTCTTC. Its translation: CSARDVGRPYNEQFF.

The chain is built from TRBV10-3 and TRBJ2-4, with 7 bases identical to TRBD1. The DNA matches TRBJ2-7 better at its end, which makes the J call doubtful. This CDR3 contains 13 residues. Germline V gene lookup returns CDR1 ENHRY and CDR2 SYGVKD. The CDR3 region is CAISVRGLDEQYF. The CDR3 DNA follows: TGTGCCATCAGTGTTAGGGGGCTCGACGAGCAGTACTTC.

This clonotype was picked up a small number of times. This sequence joins TRBV20-1 and TRBJ1-5; D not certain. Trimming cost V 4 bases and J 4 bases, with 14 bases left between them. The CDR3 runs to 14 residues. Per the germline V gene, CDR1 is DFQATT and CDR2 is SNEGSKA (reference sequence). In nucleotides, the CDR3 is TGCAGTGCTACGGCACTGGACGGAAATCAGCCCCAGCATTTT. Its protein product is CSATALDGNQPQHF.

This clonotype was observed a few times. V and J are TRBV6-1 and TRBJ2-7; 8 bases match TRBD1. The V segment lost 3 bases and the J segment 1 base; nucleotides outside the gene matches: 2. The germline gives CDR1 MNHNS, CDR2 SASEGT. This CDR3 comprises 14 residues. CDR3 in DNA: TGTGCCAGCAGTGAGGGGACAGGTTCCTACGAGCAGTACTTC. Residues: CASSEGTGSYEQYF.

The chain combines TRBV10-3 with TRBJ2-1; D might be TRBD2 (6 bases). Trimming shortened V by 0 bases and J by 9 bases, and 12 bases separated the two germline ends. Germline assignment: CDR1 ENHRY and CDR2 SYGVKD. This CDR3 region has 14 residues. CDR3 sequence reads: CAISESPGDGEQFF. In DNA form, the CDR3 reads TGTGCCATCAGTGAGTCGCCGGGAGATGGTGAGCAGTTCTTC.

A few counts support this clonotype. The V and J genes are TRBV5-6 and TRBJ2-1, with 12 positions matching TRBD2. V shed 4 bases, J shed 5 bases, and the junction held 10 bases outside the gene matches. This CDR3 is 17 amino acids long. Germline values: CDR1 SGHDT, CDR2 YYEEEE. The CDR3 loop reads CASSLWTSGDPNNEQFF. The CDR3 coding sequence is TGTGCCAGCAGCCTATGGACTAGCGGGGATCCTAACAATGAGCAGTTCTTC.

A few counts support this clonotype. The V and J genes are TRBV6-4 and TRBJ2-7, with D hard to call. The CDR3 consists of 13 residues. Germline lookup yields CDR1 MRHNA and CDR2 SNTAGT. V shed 6 bases and J shed 0 bases, with 9 bases lying between them. The CDR3 DNA follows: TGTGCCAGCAGACGTACCTCCTCCTACGAGCAGTACTTC. Translation gives CASRRTSSYEQYF.

This clonotype has just a few counts. The chain employs TRBV6-5 and TRBJ1-5; 9 nucleotides match TRBD1. This CDR3 spans 14 amino acids. Germline values: CDR1 MNHEY, CDR2 SVGAGI. Trimming at V came to 8 bases and at J to 5 bases, leaving 7 bases not matched to a gene. The CDR3 coding sequence is TGTGCCAGCCAGCCGGGACAGGGACATCAGCCCCAGCATTTT. This encodes CASQPGQGHQPQHF.

The genes are TRBV7-9 and TRBJ1-4, with D possibly TRBD1 on 5 matching bases. CDR3 size: 15 residues. Germline V gene lookup returns CDR1 SEHNR and CDR2 FQNEAQ (reference sequence). V shed 4 bases and J shed 6 bases, with 15 bases lying between them. DNA for the CDR3: TGTGCCAGCAGCTCTATCGGGGCTGGAGATGAAAAACTGTTTTTT. Translation: CASSSIGAGDEKLFF.

With respect to this clonotype: Germline is not matched at one junction end, which may reflect a read error. The chain links TRBV29-1 to TRBJ2-7, with 9 bases fitting TRBD1. Germline V lookup: CDR1 SQVTM, CDR2 ANQGSEA. The CDR3 extends over 12 amino acids. Here the CDR3 DNA reads TGCGGCGTTGGGGACAGGGCTTACGAGCAGTACTTC. Translation: CGVGDRAYEQYF.

The chain links TRBV20-1 to TRBJ2-5; 7 nucleotides line up with TRBD2. V was clipped by 1 base and J by 11 bases; unmatched bases: 13. The CDR3 totals 14 residues. The germline CDR1 and CDR2 sequences are DFQATT and SNEGSKA (reference sequence). The CDR3 loop reads CSARGLAGTTGQYF. The CDR3 coding sequence is TGCAGTGCTAGAGGACTAGCCGGTACTACGGGGCAGTACTTC.

This clonotype was counted only a few times. The V gene is TRBV29-1, the J gene TRBJ2-4; D possibly uses TRBD1 or TRBD2 (5 bases each). The J call is in doubt because the DNA end fits TRBJ2-7 better. CDR1 is SQVTM, CDR2 ANQGSEA, per germline. The CDR3 extends over 14 amino acids. The CDR3 region is CSVVFGGLSNEQYF. CDR3 DNA sequence: TGCAGCGTTGTGTTTGGGGGTCTATCGAACGAGCAGTACTTC.

The table lists this clonotype with a count of one. This rearrangement joins TRBV6-5 to TRBJ1-5; D remains unclear. The length of the CDR3 is 14 residues. Germline assignment: CDR1 MNHEY and CDR2 SVGAGI. V shed 7 bases and J shed 1 base, with 11 bases lying between them. CDR3 residues: CASTPGGSNQPQHF. The CDR3 nucleotides are TGTGCCAGCACACCGGGTGGCAGCAATCAGCCCCAGCATTTT.

In DNA, the CDR3 is TGTGCCAGCAGCTCCCAGGGACAGATGAACACTGAAGCTTTCTTT. Protein: CASSSQGQMNTEAFF. The J gene is TRBJ1-1, the V gene TRBV13; 7 bases fit TRBD1. V dropped 4 bases and J dropped 0; count of bases not matched to a gene: 5. The length of the CDR3 is 15 residues. Germline values: CDR1 PRHDT, CDR2 FYEKMQ (reference sequence).

J is TRBJ2-1 and V is TRBV29-1, with TRBD2 identical over 7 bases. CDR1 and CDR2 (germline): SQVTM, ANQGSEA. This CDR3 has 14 amino acids. The V segment lost 4 bases and the J segment 9 bases; nucleotides outside the gene matches: 12. The CDR3 protein is CSVGRGTNIAEQFF. DNA of the CDR3: TGCAGCGTTGGCCGGGGGACTAATATTGCTGAGCAGTTCTTC.